Each of the 5 T cell receptor beta chains below was sequenced from the same sample in a study of beta chain features in type 1 diabetes (dated by TCRdb to 2016 to 2018). Library prep was done by the immunoSEQ multiplex PCR assay. All of the isolated RNA was reverse transcribed with the High Capacity cDNA Reverse Transcription Kit, so expressed TCRB transcripts were sequenced. The clones in this table, taken by TCRdb from immuneACCESS, are in-frame only. Not every clone is retained; where verified, under half of the shortfall comes from an unresolved V gene, and the cause of the rest is unknown. In all, the sample holds some 400,000 clones, and about 14% of those were seen once. About 0.018% of the sample goes to the ten largest clones. The sequenced sample consisted of naive CD4+ T cells from blood. What this sample's cell subset or site label stands for: true naive CD4+ T cells. These receptor sequences come from a woman between 18 and 29 years old in good health.

V usage is TRBV18 and J usage is TRBJ2-1; 10 bases map to TRBD1. J gave up 7 bases and V 6 bases, and 9 bases lay outside the gene matches. CDR1 KGHSH and CDR2 LQKENI come from the germline V gene. This CDR3 has 15 residues. The CDR3 sequence is CASSPPDRGRNEQFF. CDR3 sequence (DNA): TGTGCCAGCTCCCCCCCTGACAGGGGGCGGAATGAGCAGTTCTTC.

The rearrangement uses TRBV6-5 and TRBJ2-2; 11 nucleotides agree with TRBD1. The CDR3 runs 14 residues. Germline V gene lookup returns CDR1 MNHEY and CDR2 SVGAGI. Trimming at V came to 6 bases and at J to 6 bases, leaving 3 bases not matched to a gene. Written as DNA, the CDR3 is TGTGCCAGCAGAGGGACAGGGGGTTCCGGGGAGCTGTTTTTT. This sequence encodes CASRGTGGSGELFF.

V is TRBV30 and J is TRBJ1-1; TRBD1 aligns across 7 bases. This CDR3 has 15 amino acids. Per the germline V gene, CDR1 is GTSNPN and CDR2 is SVGIG (reference sequence). The V gene end was trimmed by 0 bases and the J gene end by 0 bases; junction bases not matched to a gene: 4. In nucleotides, the CDR3 is TGTGCCTGGAGTGTACGGGACAGCCTGAACACTGAAGCTTTCTTT. It encodes CAWSVRDSLNTEAFF.

The J gene is TRBJ1-5, the V gene TRBV30; D gene uncertain. The CDR3 length is 13 residues. Trimming removed 2 bases from V and 4 bases from J, with 9 bases in between. Germline V gives CDR1 GTSNPN, CDR2 SVGIG (reference sequence). CDR3 DNA: TGTGCCTGGAGTCCCCGAGCAAATCAGCCCCAGCATTTT. Translation: CAWSPRANQPQHF.

This clone was seen a few times. The V call is TRBV29-1, the J call TRBJ2-3, with D maybe TRBD2 (6 bases). The length of the CDR3 is 16 residues. V lost 1 base and J 2 bases, leaving 16 bases between the germline ends. The germline gives CDR1 SQVTM, CDR2 ANQGSEA. The CDR3 DNA follows: TGCAGCGTTGAAGGGACAACCGGGGGTTCCACAGATACGCAGTATTTT. This translates into CSVEGTTGGSTDTQYF.